One and the same sample provided the 31 T cell receptor beta chains below, sequenced in a study of vaccination effects on CD4 cells after COVID-19. Antigen-specific CD4+ T cells were first expanded with viral peptide pools by the ViraFEST assay and only then sequenced. Culture proceeded for approximately 10 days, and CD4+ T cells were then isolated. This individual tested PCR-positive for SARS-CoV-2 infection between March and December 2020. Their antigens are not known. Profiled with immunoSEQ multiplex PCR; TCRdb holds only in-frame clones, not every one. The repertoire has tens of thousands of clones, around 75% of them found once; the top ten carry about 37%. Sequencing was performed on CD4+ T cells from PBMCs cultured with a peptide pool, taken before COVID-19 vaccination. The source is a human donor who had a prior SARS-CoV-2 infection.

This clone was counted once. The rearrangement uses TRBV9 and TRBJ2-1; 10 nucleotides line up with TRBD2. Germline loops: CDR1 SGDLS, CDR2 YYNGEE. The CDR3 has 18 amino acids. The junction had 10 bases not matched to a gene; V was cut back by 4 bases and J by 0 bases. CDR3 region: CASSSMGTSVDSYNEQFF. The CDR3 DNA reads as TGTGCCAGCAGCTCCATGGGGACTAGCGTTGACTCCTACAATGAGCAGTTCTTC. The variable domain in full, with the rest retrieved from reference TRBV9 and TRBJ2-1, is DSGVTQTPKHLITATGQRVTLRCSPRSGDLSVYWYQQSLDQGLQFLIQYYNGEERAKGNILERFSAQQFPDLHSELNLSSLELGDSALYFCASSSMGTSVDSYNEQFFGPGTRLTVL.

In this sample, this clone turned up a few times. The chain employs TRBV2 and TRBJ2-5; 7 positions match TRBD1. The CDR3 consists of 13 residues. The germline CDR1 and CDR2 sequences are SNHLY and FYNNEI. Unmatched junction bases numbered 11, after V lost 6 bases and J lost 10 bases. The CDR3 spells CASRENRGVSQYF. The CDR3 bases are TGTGCCAGCAGGGAGAACAGGGGTGTCAGCCAGTACTTC.

The rearrangement links TRBV5-1 to TRBJ1-1; TRBD1 is a possible D gene (5 bases). The V end lost 1 base, the J end lost 5 bases, and 15 bases lay between the germline ends. The CDR3 covers 15 residues. From germline, CDR1 is SGHRS and CDR2 YFSETQ. DNA of the CDR3: TGCGCCAGCAGCTTGTTGGGGACGGGTGGGACTGAAGCTTTCTTT. It is translated as CASSLLGTGGTEAFF. The variable domain in full, completed from reference TRBV5-1 and TRBJ1-1, reads KAGVTQTPRYLIKTRGQQVTLSCSPISGHRSVSWYQQTPGQGLQFLFEYFSETQRNKGNFPGRFSGRQFSNSRSEMNVSTLELGDSALYLCASSLLGTGGTEAFFGQGTRLTVV.

This clone was seen a few times. This chain connects TRBV5-4 to TRBJ1-1; D not certain. The CDR3 contains 13 residues. Germline CDR1 reads SGHNT; CDR2 reads YYREEE (reference sequence). Deletions cut 1 base from V and 1 base from J, with 5 bases between. CDR3 sequence (DNA): TGTGCCAGCAGCTTGTCCGCGAACACTGAAGCTTTCTTT. Its protein product is CASSLSANTEAFF. The complete variable domain, with remaining parts taken from reference TRBV5-4 and TRBJ1-1, reads ETGVTQSPTHLIKTRGQQVTLRCSSQSGHNTVSWYQQALGQGPQFIFQYYREEENGRGNFPPRFSGLQFPNYSSELNVNALELDDSALYLCASSLSANTEAFFGQGTRLTVV.

This clone has more than one count but fewer than ten. The rearrangement links TRBV19 to TRBJ1-6, with TRBD1 matching over 9 bases. The length of the CDR3 is 14 residues. Germline V CDR1 and CDR2: LNHDA, SQIVND (reference sequence). J gave up 8 bases and V 6 bases, and 5 bases lay outside the gene matches. The CDR3, as DNA: TGTGCCAGTAGGACAGGGGGGTTCGATTCACCCCTCCACTTT. This translates into CASRTGGFDSPLHF. Supplemented by reference TRBV19 and TRBJ1-6, the full variable domain reads DGGITQSPKYLFRKEGQNVTLSCEQNLNHDAMYWYRQDPGQGLRLIYYSQIVNDFQKGDIAEGYSVSREKKESFPLTVTSAQKNPTAFYLCASRTGGFDSPLHFGNGTRLTVT.

CDR3 residues: CASSPFQASGYEQYF. DNA for the CDR3: TGTGCCAGCTCACCATTTCAGGCTAGCGGGTACGAGCAGTACTTC. The V and J genes are TRBV18 and TRBJ2-7; 8 bases match TRBD2. The CDR3 has 15 residues. V was clipped by 2 bases and J by 4 bases; unmatched bases: 7. Germline assignment: CDR1 KGHSH and CDR2 LQKENI.

The chain employs TRBV5-1 and TRBJ1-2; possible D gene TRBD1, 5 bases. Germline CDR1 SGHRS, CDR2 YFSETQ. This CDR3 has 15 amino acids. V was cut by 0 bases and J by 0 bases, with 9 bases left in between. CDR3 sequence (DNA): TGCGCCAGCAGCTTGGCGTTGGGACCTAACTATGGCTACACCTTC. This translates into CASSLALGPNYGYTF. The whole variable domain, remainder taken from reference TRBV5-1 and TRBJ1-2, is KAGVTQTPRYLIKTRGQQVTLSCSPISGHRSVSWYQQTPGQGLQFLFEYFSETQRNKGNFPGRFSGRQFSNSRSEMNVSTLELGDSALYLCASSLALGPNYGYTFGSGTRLTVV.

This sequence joins TRBV2 and TRBJ1-1; D remains ambiguous. Trimming shortened V by 7 bases and J by 7 bases, and 19 bases separated the two germline ends. The length of the CDR3 is 14 residues. Germline CDR1 SNHLY, CDR2 FYNNEI. CDR3 amino acids: CASMEHGPGVEAFF. In DNA, the CDR3 is TGTGCCAGCATGGAACATGGCCCCGGGGTTGAAGCTTTCTTT.

The CDR3 spells CAWRPDKRDRDPGANVLTF. The CDR3 DNA sequence: TGTGCCTGGAGACCCGACAAAAGGGACAGGGATCCTGGGGCCAACGTCCTGACTTTC. This chain joins TRBV30 and TRBJ2-6, with 9 bases that match TRBD1. CDR1 and CDR2 from the germline V gene are GTSNPN and SVGIG (reference sequence). The CDR3 totals 19 residues. Losses at the gene ends were 3 bases for V and 2 bases for J; bases not matched to a gene: 14. The variable domain in full, with the rest retrieved from reference TRBV30 and TRBJ2-6, is SQTIHQWPATLVQPVGSPLSLECTVEGTSNPNLYWYRQAAGRGLQLLFYSVGIGQISSEVPQNLSASRPQDRQFILSSKKLLLSDSGFYLCAWRPDKRDRDPGANVLTFGAGSRLTVL.

J is TRBJ2-5 and V is TRBV5-1; D may be TRBD1 (5 bases). Trimming stripped 0 bases from V and 4 bases from J, with 10 bases between. Germline lookup yields CDR1 SGHRS and CDR2 YFSETQ. This CDR3 is 14 amino acids long. In DNA form, the CDR3 reads TGCGCCAGCAGCTTGGCCTTGGGGCGAGAGACCCAGTACTTC. It specifies CASSLALGRETQYF.

The chain employs TRBV6-5 and TRBJ1-4; 7 positions agree with TRBD1. Germline loops: CDR1 MNHEY, CDR2 SVGAGI. CDR3 length: 15 amino acids. Trimming took 2 bases from V and 8 from J; bases not matched to a gene: 8. CDR3 sequence (DNA): TGTGCCAGCAGTTACGCCGGGACAGAAGGGGAAAAACTGTTTTTT. Its protein is CASSYAGTEGEKLFF.

This clone appeared a few times. The rearrangement joins TRBV7-2 to TRBJ1-1; D ambiguous. Germline V gene sequence: CDR1 SGHTA, CDR2 FQGNSA. Trimming removed 2 bases from V and 3 bases from J, with 13 bases in between. The CDR3 spans 15 residues. CDR3 protein: CASSLYGVRDTEAFF. The CDR3 region has the DNA TGTGCCAGCAGCTTATATGGGGTAAGGGACACTGAAGCTTTCTTT. The full variable domain, rest sourced from reference TRBV7-2 and TRBJ1-1, is GAGVSQSPSNKVTEKGKDVELRCDPISGHTALYWYRQSLGQGLEFLIYFQGNSAPDKSGLPSDRFSAERTGGSVSTLTIQRTQQEDSAVYLCASSLYGVRDTEAFFGQGTRLTVV.

The chain is built from TRBV15 and TRBJ1-4; D ambiguous. The CDR3 spans 11 residues. V shed 7 bases and J shed 5 bases, with 5 bases lying between them. Germline V gene lookup returns CDR1 LNHNV and CDR2 YYDKDF (reference sequence). The CDR3 here is CATNVNEKLFF. CDR3 coding DNA: TGTGCCACCAATGTGAATGAAAAACTGTTTTTT.

In this sample, this clone turned up a few times. The rearrangement links TRBV7-8 to TRBJ1-2; 7 positions agree with TRBD1. From germline, CDR1 is SGHVS and CDR2 FQNEAQ. This CDR3 is built from 14 residues. V trimming: 6 bases; J trimming: 8 bases; junction bases outside the gene matches: 12. The CDR3 region is CASSPKTGFGGYTF. The CDR3, as DNA: TGTGCCAGCAGTCCTAAGACAGGGTTCGGGGGCTACACCTTC.

CDR3 loop: CASRVAGATNEQFF. In nucleotides, the CDR3 is TGCGCCAGCAGGGTAGCGGGAGCGACCAATGAGCAGTTCTTC. The rearrangement links TRBV5-1 to TRBJ2-1; the match to TRBD2 covers 9 bases. After removal of 5 bases from V and 6 bases from J, the junction contained 6 bases not matched to a gene. The CDR3 sequence is 14 residues long. Germline V gives CDR1 SGHRS, CDR2 YFSETQ.

The V and J genes are TRBV6-5 and TRBJ2-2, with TRBD2 matching 7 bases. This CDR3 has 15 amino acids. V dropped 6 bases and J dropped 0; count of bases not matched to a gene: 4. Germline lookup yields CDR1 MNHEY and CDR2 SVGAGI. The DNA for the CDR3 is TGTGCCAGCAGGGGAGGGTTCGCGAACACCGGGGAGCTGTTTTTT. Translating gives CASRGGFANTGELFF.

The sample holds one count of this clone. CDR3: CASSQEQTDRSTYNEQFF. CDR3 bases: TGCGCCAGCAGCCAAGAGCAGACGGACAGATCGACCTACAATGAGCAGTTCTTC. The gene calls are TRBV4-3 and TRBJ2-1, with TRBD1 as a possible D gene (6 bases). The ends were cut back, 0 bases at V and 2 bases at J, with 17 bases in the middle. Germline V gives CDR1 LGHNA, CDR2 YSLEER. The CDR3 has 18 residues.

This clone has just a few counts. The chain combines TRBV10-3 with TRBJ1-2, with D hard to call. The CDR3 extends over 12 amino acids. From germline, CDR1 is ENHRY and CDR2 SYGVKD. Trimming stripped 7 bases from V and 7 bases from J, with 13 bases between. The CDR3: CAINGPEGGYTF. The CDR3 nucleotides are TGTGCCATCAATGGCCCGGAGGGTGGCTACACCTTC.

The chain combines TRBV10-3 with TRBJ1-4; the D is unclear. Trimming removed 5 bases from V and 6 bases from J, with 16 bases in between. The CDR3 loop spans 15 amino acids. Looked up from germline, CDR1 is ENHRY and CDR2 is SYGVKD. The CDR3 is CAISTGLAVDEKLFF. As DNA, the CDR3 is TGTGCCATCAGTACCGGCCTCGCCGTAGATGAAAAACTGTTTTTT.

J is TRBJ1-2 and V is TRBV5-1, with unresolved D. V was clipped by 0 bases and J by 4 bases, with 10 bases between them. Germline V lookup: CDR1 SGHRS, CDR2 YFSETQ. The CDR3 is 14 amino acids. DNA of the CDR3: TGCGCCAGCAGCTTGGAGGCCGGGGTCTATGGCTACACCTTC. Protein product: CASSLEAGVYGYTF.

The sample holds one count of this clone. The rearrangement uses TRBV5-6 and TRBJ2-5; D call uncertain. This CDR3 is 13 amino acids long. The germline gives CDR1 SGHDT, CDR2 YYEEEE. V was pared by 2 bases and J by 3 bases, with 8 bases between. The CDR3 here is CASSFGNEETQYF. CDR3 DNA: TGTGCCAGCAGCTTTGGTAATGAAGAGACCCAGTACTTC.

The chain has TRBV3-1 (or the pseudogene TRBV3-2) and TRBJ2-7; D ambiguous. The CDR3 consists of 14 residues. Per the germline V gene, CDR1 is LGHDT and CDR2 is YNNKEL (reference sequence). V gave up 0 bases and J gave up 5 bases, with 11 bases separating them. This CDR3 reads CASSQDLGGHEQYF. CDR3 nucleotide sequence: TGTGCCAGCAGCCAAGATCTCGGTGGACACGAGCAGTACTTC.

The gene calls are TRBV11-2 and TRBJ1-1; no clear D. Germline V gene sequence: CDR1 SGHAT, CDR2 FQNNGV. Trimming removed 1 base at V and 10 bases at J, with 10 bases between. The CDR3 runs to 12 residues. In nucleotides, the CDR3 is TGTGCCAGCAGCTTAGGCGGGAGCGGAGCTTTCTTT. Translation gives CASSLGGSGAFF.

CDR3 residues: CASSQFRQYYGYTF. The CDR3 DNA reads as TGTGCCAGCAGCCAATTCCGACAGTACTATGGCTACACCTTC. The rearrangement joins TRBV5-8 to TRBJ1-2; D is possibly TRBD1 (5 bases). V was pared by 4 bases and J by 3 bases, with 13 bases between. Germline V gene lookup returns CDR1 SGHTS and CDR2 YDEGEE. The CDR3 is 14 amino acids.

V gene TRBV5-1 combines with J gene TRBJ2-7; 12 nucleotides agree with TRBD2. With 0 bases clipped from V and 1 base from J, the junction kept 2 bases outside the gene matches. The CDR3 loop spans 16 amino acids. The germline V gene has CDR1 SGHRS and CDR2 YFSETQ. The CDR3 DNA reads as TGCGCCAGCAGCTTGGCGACTAGCGGGGGATCCTACGAGCAGTACTTC. It specifies CASSLATSGGSYEQYF.

The chain has TRBV15 and TRBJ2-1, with D possibly TRBD1 on 5 matching bases. In germline, CDR1 is LNHNV, CDR2 YYDKDF (reference sequence). The V end lost 0 bases, the J end lost 2 bases, and 5 bases lay between the germline ends. This CDR3 has 14 residues. The CDR3 sequence: CATSRDRAYNEQFF. The CDR3 nucleotides are TGTGCCACCAGCAGAGACAGGGCCTACAATGAGCAGTTCTTC.

This chain links TRBV7-2 with TRBJ1-1, with TRBD1 matching over 9 bases. CDR1 is SGHTA, CDR2 FQGNSA, per germline. The CDR3 sequence is 12 residues long. Unmatched junction bases numbered 6, after V lost 4 bases and J lost 12 bases. The CDR3 region has the DNA TGTGCCAGCAGCTCAGGGACAGGGAATTCTTTCTTT. It translates to CASSSGTGNSFF.

This clone appeared a single time. V gene TRBV30 combines with J gene TRBJ1-3, with D hard to call. The ends were cut back, 7 bases at V and 4 bases at J, with 14 bases in the middle. Germline V gene lookup returns CDR1 GTSNPN and CDR2 SVGIG (reference sequence). The CDR3 runs to 13 residues. For the CDR3, the DNA is TGTGCCTCGCTTCTCGGGATCGGAAACACCATATATTTT. It encodes CASLLGIGNTIYF.

The CDR3 nucleotides read TGTGCCAGCGGACGTTTGAACACTGAAGCTTTCTTT. Amino acids: CASGRLNTEAFF. V usage is TRBV2 and J usage is TRBJ1-1; no clear D gene. In germline, CDR1 is SNHLY, CDR2 FYNNEI. V was cut by 8 bases and J by 0 bases, with 7 bases left in between. This CDR3 is 12 amino acids long. The variable domain in full, completed from reference TRBV2 and TRBJ1-1, reads EPEVTQTPSHQVTQMGQEVILRCVPISNHLYFYWYRQILGQKVEFLVSFYNNEISEKSEIFDDQFSVERPDGSNFTLKIRSTKLEDSAMYFCASGRLNTEAFFGQGTRLTVV.

The V call is TRBV18, the J call TRBJ1-2, with no clear D. Between the trimmed V and J ends, which lost 1 base and 6 bases, there was a span of 9 bases. This CDR3 has 13 residues. The germline V gene has CDR1 KGHSH and CDR2 LQKENI. The CDR3 sequence: CASSPLGLDGYTF. The CDR3 nucleotides read TGTGCCAGCTCACCACTGGGCTTGGATGGCTACACCTTC.

V usage is TRBV5-5 and J usage is TRBJ2-2, with 8 positions matching TRBD2. The J segment lost 8 bases and the V segment lost 0 bases, leaving 9 bases of the junction unmatched. Germline V gene lookup returns CDR1 SGHKS and CDR2 YYEKEE (reference sequence). This CDR3 is built from 16 residues. The CDR3 DNA reads as TGTGCCAGCAGCTTGGGAACGGGGGGGCTTCTTGGGGAGCTGTTTTTT. This translates into CASSLGTGGLLGELFF.